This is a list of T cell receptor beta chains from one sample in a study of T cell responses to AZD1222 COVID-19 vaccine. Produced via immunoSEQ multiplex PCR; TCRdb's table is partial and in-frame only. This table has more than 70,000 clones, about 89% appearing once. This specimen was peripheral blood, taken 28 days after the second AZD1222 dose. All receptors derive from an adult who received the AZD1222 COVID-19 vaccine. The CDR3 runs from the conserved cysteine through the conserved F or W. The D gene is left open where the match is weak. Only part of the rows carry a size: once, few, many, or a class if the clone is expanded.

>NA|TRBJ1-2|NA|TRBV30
TGTGCCTGGATGTCCGACTATGGCTACACCTTC
CAWMSDYGYTF
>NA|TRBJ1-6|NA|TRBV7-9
TGTGCCAGCAGCCCTCCTGTGGTAGGGGGTTCACCCCTCCACTTT
CASSPPVVGGSPLHF
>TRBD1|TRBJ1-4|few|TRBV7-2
TGTGCCAGCAGGACAGGGAACTCCGCAACTAATGAAAAACTGTTTTTT
CASRTGNSATNEKLFF
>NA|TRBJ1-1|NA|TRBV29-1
TGCAGCGGACTCTTGTCGACAGCCAACACTGAAGCTTTCTTT
CSGLLSTANTEAFF
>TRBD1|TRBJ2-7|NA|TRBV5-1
TGCGCCAGCAGCTCCACCCTTGGCTACAGGGGCGAGCAGTACTTC
CASSSTLGYRGEQYF
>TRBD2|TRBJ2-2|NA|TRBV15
TGTGCCACCCGTGTGGGGGGGATCAACACCGGGGAGCTGTTTTTT
CATRVGGINTGELFF
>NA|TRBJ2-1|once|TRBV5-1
TGCGCCAGCAGCATAGCTGGAGCCTACAATGAGCAGTTCTTC
CASSIAGAYNEQFF
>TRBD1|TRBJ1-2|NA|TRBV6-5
TGTGCCAGCAGACGAACAGGGGTAGGGTCTGGCTACACCTTC
CASRRTGVGSGYTF
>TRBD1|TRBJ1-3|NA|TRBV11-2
TGTGCCAGCACCAACAACAGGGGAGGAAACACCATATATTTT
CASTNNRGGNTIYF
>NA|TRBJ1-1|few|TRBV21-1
TGTGCCAGCCTCATCGGCCCTGAAGCTTTCTTT
CASLIGPEAFF
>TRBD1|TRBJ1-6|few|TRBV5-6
TGTGCCAGCAGCTTCGAGGGGGCGTCGTATAATTCACCCCTCCACTTT
CASSFEGASYNSPLHF
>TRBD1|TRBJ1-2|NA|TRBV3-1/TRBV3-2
TGTGCCAGCAGCCGGGACAGGGCTATTGATGGCTACACCTTC
CASSRDRAIDGYTF
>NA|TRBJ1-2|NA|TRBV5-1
TGCGCCAGCAGCCCGATACCGGGACTCCCTAACTATGGCTACACCTTC
CASSPIPGLPNYGYTF
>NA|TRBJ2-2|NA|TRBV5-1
TGCGCCAGCAGCTTGGCGATCGGGGCCGGGGAGCTGTTTTTT
CASSLAIGAGELFF
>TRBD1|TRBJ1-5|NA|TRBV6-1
TGTGCCAGCAGTGAAGATCCGACAGGGGGCCGGCAGCCCCAGCATTTT
CASSEDPTGGRQPQHF
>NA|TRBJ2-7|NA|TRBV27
TGTGCCAGCAGTTTAGTTGCCGGTACCTACGAGCAGTACTTC
CASSLVAGTYEQYF
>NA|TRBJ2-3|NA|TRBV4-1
TGCGCCAGCAGCCTCGAGGGGGTTCCCACAGATACGCAGTATTTT
CASSLEGVPTDTQYF
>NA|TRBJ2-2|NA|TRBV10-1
TGCGCCAGCAGTGAGTCGGGGTGGGCAGGGAACACCGGGGAGCTGTTTTTT
CASSESGWAGNTGELFF
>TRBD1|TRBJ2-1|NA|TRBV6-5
TGTGCCAGCAGGCAGGACAGGGGCGCGAACAATGAGCAGTTCTTC
CASRQDRGANNEQFF
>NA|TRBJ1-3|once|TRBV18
TGTGCCAGCTCACCCCAAGGTGCCCACGGAAACACCATATATTTT
CASSPQGAHGNTIYF
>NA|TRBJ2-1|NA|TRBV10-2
TGCGCCAGCAGTGTGGGGGGCCAACATGAGCAGTTCTTC
CASSVGGQHEQFF
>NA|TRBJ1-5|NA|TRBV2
TGTGCCAGCAGTTCTGGCTGGGGGCAGCCCCAGCATTTT
CASSSGWGQPQHF
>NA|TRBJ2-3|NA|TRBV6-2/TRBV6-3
TGTGCCAGCAGTGCAGGGGATACGCAGTATTTT
CASSAGDTQYF
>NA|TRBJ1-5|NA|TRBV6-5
TGTGTCAGCAGTTACTCGTACGGAAGCAATCAGCCCCAGCATTTT
CVSSYSYGSNQPQHF
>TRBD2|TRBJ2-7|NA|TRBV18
TGTGCCAGCTCACCACGGACTAGCGGGGCGTACGAGCAGTACTTC
CASSPRTSGAYEQYF
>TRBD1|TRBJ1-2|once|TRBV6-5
TGTGCCAGCAGGGGACAGGGTTTAAGATCTGGCTACACCTTC
CASRGQGLRSGYTF
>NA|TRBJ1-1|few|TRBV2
TGTGCCAGCAGTCGGGGTTGGGAAGCTTTCTTT
CASSRGWEAFF
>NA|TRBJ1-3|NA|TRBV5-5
TGTGCCAGCAGCTTGCGGTATTCTGGAAACACCATATATTTT
CASSLRYSGNTIYF
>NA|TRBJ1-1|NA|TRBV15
TGTGCCACCAGCAGAGTTTCGGATTTGAACACTGAAGCTTTCTTT
CATSRVSDLNTEAFF
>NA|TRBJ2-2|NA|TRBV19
TGTGCCAGTAGTTCAACAGGGACCACCGGGGAGCTGTTTTTT
CASSSTGTTGELFF
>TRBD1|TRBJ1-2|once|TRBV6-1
TGTGCCAGCAGTGACCGACAGGGATTGTTGGGCTACACCTTC
CASSDRQGLLGYTF
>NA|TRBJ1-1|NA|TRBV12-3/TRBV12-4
TGTGCCAGCAGTGTCGGTTACACTGAAGCTTTCTTT
CASSVGYTEAFF
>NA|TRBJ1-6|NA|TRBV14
TGTGCCAGCAGCCGGGACATCGGGAATTCACCCCTCCACTTT
CASSRDIGNSPLHF
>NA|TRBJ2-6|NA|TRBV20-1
TGCAGTGCTAGTGGCAGGGGTACTGGGGCCAACGTCCTGACTTTC
CSASGRGTGANVLTF
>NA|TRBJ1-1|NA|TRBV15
TGTGCCACCAGCAGAGATATGGTAGACACTGAAGCTTTCTTT
CATSRDMVDTEAFF
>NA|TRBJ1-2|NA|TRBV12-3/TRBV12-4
TGTGCCAGCAGTCCCGAGAGCAACTATGGCTACACCTTC
CASSPESNYGYTF
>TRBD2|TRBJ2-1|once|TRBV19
TGTGCCAGTAGCCTGCAGTCGGTAGCGGGGGGCAATGAGCAGTTCTTC
CASSLQSVAGGNEQFF
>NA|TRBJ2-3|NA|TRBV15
TGTGCCACCAGCAGAGATTGGGCAGATACGCAGTATTTT
CATSRDWADTQYF